The source of this T cell receptor (beta chain) is a study of cytomegalovirus exposure and HLA in healthy donors. Points from the study as a whole: Donors were assumed by presence/absence analyses to have roughly uniform sequencing depth.

This clone was counted ten times or more. What it binds is unknown. 60 Vbeta and 13 Jbeta primers were used in PCR. The assay was immunoSEQ multiplex PCR, and TCRdb's table has in-frame clones only and misses some. The sample gives roughly 200,000 clones, around 80% of which show up once; roughly 0.58% is in the top ten. Trimming removed 5 bases from V and 4 bases from J, with 12 bases in between. Per germline, CDR1 MGHRA and CDR2 YSYEKL. CDR3 length: 14 amino acids. V and J are TRBV4-1 and TRBJ1-5; weak D call: TRBD1 (6 bases). The sample comprised PBMCs. The clonotype comes from a woman aged 35 to 49 in good health and CMV-seronegative. For the CDR3, the DNA is TGCGCCAGCAGCTCGGACAGAATAAATCAGCCCCAGCATTTT. It codes for CASSSDRINQPQHF.